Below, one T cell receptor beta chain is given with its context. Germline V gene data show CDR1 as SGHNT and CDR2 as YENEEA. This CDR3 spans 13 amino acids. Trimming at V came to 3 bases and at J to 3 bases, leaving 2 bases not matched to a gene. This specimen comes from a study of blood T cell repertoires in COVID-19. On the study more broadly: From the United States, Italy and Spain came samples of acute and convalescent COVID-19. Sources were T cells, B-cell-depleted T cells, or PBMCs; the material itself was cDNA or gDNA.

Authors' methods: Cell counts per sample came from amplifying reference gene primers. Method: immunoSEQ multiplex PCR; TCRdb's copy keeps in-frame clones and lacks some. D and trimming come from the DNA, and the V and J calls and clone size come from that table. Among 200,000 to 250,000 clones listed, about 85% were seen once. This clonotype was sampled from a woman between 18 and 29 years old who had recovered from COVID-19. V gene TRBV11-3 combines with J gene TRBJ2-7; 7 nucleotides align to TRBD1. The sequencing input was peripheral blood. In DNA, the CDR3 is TGTGCCAGCAGCTTCAGGACAGGCTACGAGCAGTACTTC. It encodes CASSFRTGYEQYF.